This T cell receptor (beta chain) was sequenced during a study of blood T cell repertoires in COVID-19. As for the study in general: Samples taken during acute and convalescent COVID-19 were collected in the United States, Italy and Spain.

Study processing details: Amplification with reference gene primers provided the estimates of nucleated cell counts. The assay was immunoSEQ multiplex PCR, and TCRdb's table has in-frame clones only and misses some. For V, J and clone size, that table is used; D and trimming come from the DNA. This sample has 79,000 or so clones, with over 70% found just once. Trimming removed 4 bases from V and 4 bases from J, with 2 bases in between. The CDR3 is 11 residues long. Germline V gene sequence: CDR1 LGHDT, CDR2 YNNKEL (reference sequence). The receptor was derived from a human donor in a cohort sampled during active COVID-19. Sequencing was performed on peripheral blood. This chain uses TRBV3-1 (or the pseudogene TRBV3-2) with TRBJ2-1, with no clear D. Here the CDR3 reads CASSLYNEQFF. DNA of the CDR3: TGTGCCAGCAGCCTATACAATGAGCAGTTCTTC.